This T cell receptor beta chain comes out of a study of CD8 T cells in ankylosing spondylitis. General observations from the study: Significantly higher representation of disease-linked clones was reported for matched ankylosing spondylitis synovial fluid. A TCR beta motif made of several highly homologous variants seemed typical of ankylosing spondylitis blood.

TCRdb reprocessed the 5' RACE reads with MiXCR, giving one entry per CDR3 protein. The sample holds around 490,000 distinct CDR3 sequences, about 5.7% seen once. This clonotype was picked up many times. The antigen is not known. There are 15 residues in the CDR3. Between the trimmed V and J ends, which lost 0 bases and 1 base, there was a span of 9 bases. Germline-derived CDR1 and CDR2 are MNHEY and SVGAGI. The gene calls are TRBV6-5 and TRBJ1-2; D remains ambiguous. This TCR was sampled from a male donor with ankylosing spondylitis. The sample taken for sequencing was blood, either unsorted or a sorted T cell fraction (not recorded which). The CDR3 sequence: CASSYSRGVNYGYTF. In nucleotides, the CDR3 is TGTGCCAGCAGTTACTCCCGTGGGGTTAACTATGGCTACACCTTC.